This TCR beta chain was retrieved from a study of CD8 T cells in ankylosing spondylitis (dated by TCRdb to 2017 to 2019). About the full investigation: The study profiled T cell receptor beta repertoires in healthy donors and ankylosing spondylitis patients to find disease-linked TCR variants. The full study cohort comprised around 25 ankylosing spondylitis patients and approximately 100 healthy donors. Peripheral blood was sampled, and synovial fluid was additionally collected from ankylosing spondylitis patients.

This clonotype showed up just a few times. This receptor's antigen is unknown. No base quality values were provided; no much bigger clone lies one nucleotide off. CDR1 and CDR2 are read off the germline V gene (reference sequence) as DFQATT and SNEGSKA. Inclusive of the bounding cysteine and phenylalanine, the CDR3 is 16 residues long. CDR3 DNA only is kept here, 48 bases in frame from base 1. V and J are truncated by 2 bases and 0 bases respectively, leaving an intervening sequence of 14 bases. TCRdb lists the instrument as Illumina HiSeq 2500. TCR beta libraries were prepared by quantitative 5'-RACE with molecular barcodes. Per the source publication's procedure: Disease-linked TCR variants were identified with a new computational method built on a probabilistic model of VDJ rearrangement. TCRdb applied fastp at Q25 and MiXCR to the public reads, then kept only in-frame beta chains. Rows with a matching CDR3 protein are joined into one entry that keeps the most common DNA and genes. The V and J calls shown here were made by TCRdb, not taken from the authors' results. The sample table holds roughly 230,000 distinct CDR3 sequences, of which under 20% were seen once. The top ten hold around 30% of the sample.

Overall study results and their limits: Significant enrichment of the disease-linked clones was reported in matched synovial fluid samples from ankylosing spondylitis patients. A TCR beta motif made up of several highly homologous amino acid variants appeared to be characteristic of blood from ankylosing spondylitis patients. Some motif variants were previously reported in synovial fluid and blood of reactive arthritis patients, suggesting common disease-initiation mechanisms. A CD8+ phenotype was shown by the disease-linked clones, which were found at relatively low frequencies in peripheral blood.

Sequenced sample: blood, either unsorted or a sorted T cell fraction (not recorded which). The chain uses TRBV20-1 and TRBJ2-1, with the D gene uncertain. The sequence came from a male donor with ankylosing spondylitis or in good health (not recorded which). CDR3 sequence: CSARPTEPSSYNEQFF. The base sequence is TGCAGTGCTAGACCCACAGAGCCGAGCTCCTACAATGAGCAGTTCTTC.